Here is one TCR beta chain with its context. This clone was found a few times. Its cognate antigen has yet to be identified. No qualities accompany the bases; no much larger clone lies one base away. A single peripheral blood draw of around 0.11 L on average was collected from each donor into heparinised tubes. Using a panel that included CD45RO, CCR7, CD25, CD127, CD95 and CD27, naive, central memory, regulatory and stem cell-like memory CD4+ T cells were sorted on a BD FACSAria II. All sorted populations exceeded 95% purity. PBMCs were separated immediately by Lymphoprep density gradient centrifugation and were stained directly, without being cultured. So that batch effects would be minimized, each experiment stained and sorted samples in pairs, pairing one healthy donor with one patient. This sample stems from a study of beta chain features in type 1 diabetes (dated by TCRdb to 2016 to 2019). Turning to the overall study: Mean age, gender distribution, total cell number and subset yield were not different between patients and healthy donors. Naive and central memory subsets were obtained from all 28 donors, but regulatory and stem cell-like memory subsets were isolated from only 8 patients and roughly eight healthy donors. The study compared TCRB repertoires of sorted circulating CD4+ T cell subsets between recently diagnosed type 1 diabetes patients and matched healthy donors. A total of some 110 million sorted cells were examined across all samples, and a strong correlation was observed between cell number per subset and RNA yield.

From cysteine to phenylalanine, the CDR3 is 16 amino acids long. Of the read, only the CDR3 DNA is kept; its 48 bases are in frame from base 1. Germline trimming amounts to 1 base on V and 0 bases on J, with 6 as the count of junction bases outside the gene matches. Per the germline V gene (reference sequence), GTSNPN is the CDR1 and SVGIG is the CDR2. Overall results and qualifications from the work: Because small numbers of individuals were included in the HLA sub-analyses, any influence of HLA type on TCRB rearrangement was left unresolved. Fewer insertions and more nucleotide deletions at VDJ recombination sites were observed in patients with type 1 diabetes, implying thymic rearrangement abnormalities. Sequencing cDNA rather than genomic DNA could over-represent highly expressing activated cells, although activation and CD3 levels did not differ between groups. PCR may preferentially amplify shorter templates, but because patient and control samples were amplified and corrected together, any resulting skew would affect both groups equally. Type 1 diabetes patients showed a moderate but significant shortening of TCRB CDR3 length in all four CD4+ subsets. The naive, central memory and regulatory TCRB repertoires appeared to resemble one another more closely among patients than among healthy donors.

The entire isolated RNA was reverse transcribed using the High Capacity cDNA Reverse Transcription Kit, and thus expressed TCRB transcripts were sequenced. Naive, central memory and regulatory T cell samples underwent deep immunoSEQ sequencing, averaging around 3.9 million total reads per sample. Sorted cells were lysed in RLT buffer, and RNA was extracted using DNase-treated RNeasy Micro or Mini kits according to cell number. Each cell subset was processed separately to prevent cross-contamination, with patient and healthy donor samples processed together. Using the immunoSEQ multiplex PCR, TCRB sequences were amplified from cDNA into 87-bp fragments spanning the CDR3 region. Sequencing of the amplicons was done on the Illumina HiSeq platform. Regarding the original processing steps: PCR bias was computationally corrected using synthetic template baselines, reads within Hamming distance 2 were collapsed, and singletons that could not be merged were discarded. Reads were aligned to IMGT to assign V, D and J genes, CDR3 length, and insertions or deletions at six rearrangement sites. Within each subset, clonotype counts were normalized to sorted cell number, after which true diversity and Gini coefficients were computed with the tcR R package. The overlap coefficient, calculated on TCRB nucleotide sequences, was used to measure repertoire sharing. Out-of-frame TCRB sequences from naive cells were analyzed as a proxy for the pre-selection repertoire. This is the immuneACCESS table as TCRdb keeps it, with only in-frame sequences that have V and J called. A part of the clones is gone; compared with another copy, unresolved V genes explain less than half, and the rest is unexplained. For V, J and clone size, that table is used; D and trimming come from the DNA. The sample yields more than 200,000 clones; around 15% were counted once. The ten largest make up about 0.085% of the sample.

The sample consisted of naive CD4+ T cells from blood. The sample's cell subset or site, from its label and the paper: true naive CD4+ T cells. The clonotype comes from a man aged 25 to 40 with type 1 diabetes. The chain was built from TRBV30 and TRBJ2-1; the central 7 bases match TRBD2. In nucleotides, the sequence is TGTGCCTGGAGTGGGGCTAGCGGTTACTCCTACAATGAGCAGTTCTTC. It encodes CAWSGASGYSYNEQFF.